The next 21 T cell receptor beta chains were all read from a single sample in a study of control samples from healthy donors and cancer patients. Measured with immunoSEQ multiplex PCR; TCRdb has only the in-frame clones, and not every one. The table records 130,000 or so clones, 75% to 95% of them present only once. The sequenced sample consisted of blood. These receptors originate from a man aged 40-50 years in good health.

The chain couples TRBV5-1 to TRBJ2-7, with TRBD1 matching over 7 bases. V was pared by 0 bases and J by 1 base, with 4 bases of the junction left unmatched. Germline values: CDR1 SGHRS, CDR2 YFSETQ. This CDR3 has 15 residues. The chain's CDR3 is CASSLDRGRSYEQYF. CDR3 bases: TGCGCCAGCAGCTTGGACAGGGGTCGGTCCTACGAGCAGTACTTC.

CDR3 amino acids: CASSPRAVNTEAFF. The CDR3 DNA is TGCGCCAGCAGCCCTCGGGCCGTGAACACTGAAGCTTTCTTT. The chain combines TRBV5-1 with TRBJ1-1; D remains ambiguous. The V end was cut by 4 bases, the J end by 0 bases, with 10 bases between. Germline assignment: CDR1 SGHRS and CDR2 YFSETQ. This CDR3 region has 14 residues.

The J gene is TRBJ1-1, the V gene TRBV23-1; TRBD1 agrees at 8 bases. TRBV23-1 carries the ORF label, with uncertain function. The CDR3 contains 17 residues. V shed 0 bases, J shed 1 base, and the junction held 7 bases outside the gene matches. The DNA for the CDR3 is TGCGCCAGCAGTCAATCGACAGGGGCCGGGGAGAACACTGAAGCTTTCTTT. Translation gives CASSQSTGAGENTEAFF.

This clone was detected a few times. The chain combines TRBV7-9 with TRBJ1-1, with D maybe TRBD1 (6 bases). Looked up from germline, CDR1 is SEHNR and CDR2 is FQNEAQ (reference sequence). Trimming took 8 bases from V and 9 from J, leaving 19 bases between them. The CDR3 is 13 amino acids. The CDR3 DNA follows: TGTGCCAGCTCCACCGGGAACAGGGATCAAGCTTTCTTT. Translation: CASSTGNRDQAFF.

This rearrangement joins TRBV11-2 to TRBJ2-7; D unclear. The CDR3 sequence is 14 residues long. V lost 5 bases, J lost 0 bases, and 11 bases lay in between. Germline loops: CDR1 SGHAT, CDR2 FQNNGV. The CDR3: CASSQTEISYEQYF. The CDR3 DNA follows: TGTGCCAGCAGCCAAACGGAGATCTCCTACGAGCAGTACTTC.

CDR3 sequence (DNA): TGCGCCAGCAGCCAAGTTGAGCTAGCGGGGGCCCGCTCCTACAATGAGCAGTTCTTC. Translation: CASSQVELAGARSYNEQFF. The chain recombines TRBV4-1 with TRBJ2-1; 10 positions agree with TRBD2. From germline, CDR1 is MGHRA and CDR2 YSYEKL. With V trimmed by 1 base and J by 0 bases, 9 bases remained unmatched. This CDR3 region has 19 residues.

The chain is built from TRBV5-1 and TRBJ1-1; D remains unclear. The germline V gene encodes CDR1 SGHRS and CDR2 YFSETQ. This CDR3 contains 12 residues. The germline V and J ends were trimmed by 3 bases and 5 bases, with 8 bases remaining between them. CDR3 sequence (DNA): TGCGCCAGCAGCTCCGGACGGACTGAAGCTTTCTTT. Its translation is CASSSGRTEAFF.

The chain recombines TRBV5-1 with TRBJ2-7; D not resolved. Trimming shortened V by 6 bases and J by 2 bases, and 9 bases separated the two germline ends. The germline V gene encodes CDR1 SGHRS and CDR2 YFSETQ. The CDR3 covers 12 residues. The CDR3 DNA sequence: TGCGCCAGCACCGGCTTAACCTACGAGCAGTACTTC. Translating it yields CASTGLTYEQYF.

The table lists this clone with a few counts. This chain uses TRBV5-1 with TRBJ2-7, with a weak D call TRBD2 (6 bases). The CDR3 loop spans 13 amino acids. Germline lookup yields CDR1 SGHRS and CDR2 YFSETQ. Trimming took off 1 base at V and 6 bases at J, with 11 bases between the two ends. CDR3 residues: CASSLLEGGEQYF. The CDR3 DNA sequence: TGCGCCAGCAGCTTGTTGGAGGGCGGCGAGCAGTACTTC.

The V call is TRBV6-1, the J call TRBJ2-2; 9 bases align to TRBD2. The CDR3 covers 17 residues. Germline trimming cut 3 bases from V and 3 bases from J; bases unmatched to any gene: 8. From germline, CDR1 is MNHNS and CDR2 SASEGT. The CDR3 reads CASSDKGAGGDTGELFF. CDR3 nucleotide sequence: TGTGCCAGCAGTGATAAAGGCGCGGGGGGGGACACCGGGGAGCTGTTTTTT.

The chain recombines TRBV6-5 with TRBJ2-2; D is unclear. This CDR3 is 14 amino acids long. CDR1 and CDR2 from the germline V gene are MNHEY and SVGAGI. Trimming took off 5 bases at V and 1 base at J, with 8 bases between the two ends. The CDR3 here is CASSNRGNTGELFF. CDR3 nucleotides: TGTGCCAGCAGTAATAGAGGGAACACCGGGGAGCTGTTTTTT.

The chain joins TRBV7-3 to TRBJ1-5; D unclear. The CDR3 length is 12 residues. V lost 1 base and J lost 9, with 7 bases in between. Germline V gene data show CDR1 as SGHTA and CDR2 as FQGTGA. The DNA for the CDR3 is TGTGCCAGCAGCTTAAATCGGGGGCCCCAGCATTTT. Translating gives CASSLNRGPQHF.

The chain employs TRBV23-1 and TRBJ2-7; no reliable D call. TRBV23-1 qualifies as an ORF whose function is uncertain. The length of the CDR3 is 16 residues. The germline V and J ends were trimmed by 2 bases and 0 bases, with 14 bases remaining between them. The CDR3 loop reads CASSQQVRHSSYEQYF. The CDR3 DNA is TGCGCCAGCAGTCAACAGGTCAGACACAGCTCCTACGAGCAGTACTTC.

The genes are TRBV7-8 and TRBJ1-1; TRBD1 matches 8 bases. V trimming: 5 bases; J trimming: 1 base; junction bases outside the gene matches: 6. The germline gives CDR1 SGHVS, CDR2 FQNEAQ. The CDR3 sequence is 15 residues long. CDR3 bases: TGTGCCAGCAGCCCGCCCGGGACAGGGAACACTGAAGCTTTCTTT. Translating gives CASSPPGTGNTEAFF.

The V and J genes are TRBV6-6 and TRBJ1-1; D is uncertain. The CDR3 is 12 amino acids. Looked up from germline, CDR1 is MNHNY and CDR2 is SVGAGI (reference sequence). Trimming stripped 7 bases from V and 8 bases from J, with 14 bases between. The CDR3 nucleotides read TGTGCCAGCAACAACGGGGTCAGGGAAGCTTTCTTT. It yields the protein CASNNGVREAFF.

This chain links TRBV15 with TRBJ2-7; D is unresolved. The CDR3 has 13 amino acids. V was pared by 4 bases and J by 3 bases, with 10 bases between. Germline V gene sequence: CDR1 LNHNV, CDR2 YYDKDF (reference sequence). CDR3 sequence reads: CATSTFRDYEQYF. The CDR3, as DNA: TGTGCCACCAGCACCTTTAGGGACTACGAGCAGTACTTC.

CDR3 amino acids: CASSIGPTNEKLFF. For the CDR3, the DNA is TGTGCCAGTAGTATAGGTCCTACTAATGAAAAACTGTTTTTT. The rearrangement uses TRBV19 and TRBJ1-4; no clear D gene. The germline V and J ends were trimmed by 1 base and 2 bases, with 5 bases remaining between them. Germline V lookup: CDR1 LNHDA, CDR2 SQIVND (reference sequence). The CDR3 runs 14 residues.

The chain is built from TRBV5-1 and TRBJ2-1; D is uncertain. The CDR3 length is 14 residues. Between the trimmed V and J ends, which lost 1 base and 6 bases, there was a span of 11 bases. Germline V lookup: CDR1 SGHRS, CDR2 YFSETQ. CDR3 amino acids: CASSLKQIANEQFF. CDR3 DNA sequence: TGCGCCAGCAGCTTGAAACAGATTGCCAATGAGCAGTTCTTC.

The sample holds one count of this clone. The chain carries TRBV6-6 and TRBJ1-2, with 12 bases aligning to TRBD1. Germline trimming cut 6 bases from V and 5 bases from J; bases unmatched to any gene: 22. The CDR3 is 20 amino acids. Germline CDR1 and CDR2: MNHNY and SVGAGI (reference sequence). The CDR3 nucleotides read TGTGCCAGCAGCCTACCCCTGTCCGGGACAGGGGGCTTTCGGGTTTATGGCTACACCTTC. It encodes CASSLPLSGTGGFRVYGYTF.

CDR3 DNA sequence: TGTGCCAGCAGTTTAGCGTACAATCAGCCCCAGCATTTT. As protein: CASSLAYNQPQHF. The chain links TRBV12-3 or TRBV12-4 to TRBJ1-5; no definite D call. V was clipped by 0 bases and J by 3 bases, with 3 bases between them. This CDR3 has 13 amino acids.

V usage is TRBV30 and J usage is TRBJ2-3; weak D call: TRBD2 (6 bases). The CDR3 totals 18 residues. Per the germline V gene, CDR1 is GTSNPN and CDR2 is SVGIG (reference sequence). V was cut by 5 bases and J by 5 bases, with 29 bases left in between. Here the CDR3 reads CAWGRPPGLFRGVDTQYF. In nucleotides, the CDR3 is TGTGCCTGGGGTCGACCGCCGGGACTGTTCCGTGGGGTAGATACGCAGTATTTT.